The 10 T cell receptor beta chains listed next were all sequenced from one sample in a study of T cell changes during pregnancy in multiple sclerosis. The repertoire was sequenced with immunoSEQ multiplex PCR; TCRdb's copy has only in-frame clones and lacks some. Seen here are over 40,000 clones, approximately 92% observed once, and the top ten hold approximately 2%. The sequenced sample was peripheral blood, obtained in the third trimester of pregnancy. Receptors were obtained from a female donor with multiple sclerosis, enrolled in a pregnancy study.

The chain employs TRBV28 and TRBJ2-3, with TRBD2 matching 10 bases. CDR3 length: 16 amino acids. The trim removed 3 bases at V and 4 bases at J, leaving 7 bases unmatched. CDR1 is MDHEN and CDR2 is SYDVKM in the germline V gene. CDR3 nucleotides: TGTGCCAGCAGTTTCCCTAGCGGGAGTTTCGCAGATACGCAGTATTTT. Its protein is CASSFPSGSFADTQYF.

This chain joins TRBV6-4 and TRBJ2-2; the D is unclear. The CDR3 loop spans 13 amino acids. Trimming took 5 bases from V and 4 from J, leaving 8 bases between them. Germline CDR1 and CDR2: MRHNA and SNTAGT. CDR3 amino acids: CASSQNPTGELFF. The CDR3 DNA sequence: TGTGCCAGCAGTCAGAACCCCACCGGGGAGCTGTTTTTT.

The V and J genes are TRBV6-4 and TRBJ2-1, with 13 bases lining up with TRBD2. The V gene's germline CDR1 is MRHNA and CDR2 SNTAGT. CDR3 length: 15 amino acids. The V segment lost 6 bases and the J segment 5 bases; nucleotides outside the gene matches: 4. Here the CDR3 reads CASSAGTSGDNEQFF. CDR3 DNA sequence: TGTGCCAGCAGCGCCGGGACTAGCGGGGACAATGAGCAGTTCTTC.

The chain combines TRBV7-2 with TRBJ2-7, with 8 positions matching TRBD2. With 1 base clipped from V and 1 base from J, the junction kept 9 bases outside the gene matches. This CDR3 contains 17 residues. CDR1 is SGHTA, CDR2 FQGNSA, per germline. The CDR3 sequence is CASSLVAVTSVSYEQYF. In nucleotides, the CDR3 is TGTGCCAGCAGCTTAGTCGCGGTGACTAGCGTTTCCTACGAGCAGTACTTC. The full variable domain, completed using reference TRBV7-2 and TRBJ2-7, is GAGVSQSPSNKVTEKGKDVELRCDPISGHTALYWYRQSLGQGLEFLIYFQGNSAPDKSGLPSDRFSAERTGGSVSTLTIQRTQQEDSAVYLCASSLVAVTSVSYEQYFGPGTRLTVT.

The V gene is TRBV11-2, the J gene TRBJ2-7; D call uncertain. Germline loops: CDR1 SGHAT, CDR2 FQNNGV. This CDR3 contains 14 residues. V was cut by 5 bases and J by 5 bases, with 16 bases left in between. The CDR3 region has the DNA TGTGCCAGCAGCACCGAGGTATTTAGGAACGAGCAGTACTTC. The encoded protein is CASSTEVFRNEQYF.

This chain connects TRBV4-3 to TRBJ2-1; 11 nucleotides line up with TRBD1. Germline CDR1 reads LGHNA; CDR2 reads YSLEER. The CDR3 is 15 residues long. V shed 4 bases and J 8 bases; nucleotides not matched to a gene: 7. This CDR3 reads CASSLWGQGVYEQFF. CDR3 nucleotide sequence: TGCGCCAGCAGCCTCTGGGGACAGGGGGTCTATGAGCAGTTCTTC.

This clone showed up just once. The chain combines TRBV11-2 with TRBJ2-3; 12 bases line up with TRBD2. V lost 4 bases and J lost 2; bases outside the gene matches: 4. From germline, CDR1 is SGHAT and CDR2 FQNNGV. The CDR3 is made up of 16 amino acids. The CDR3 DNA reads TGTGCCAGCAGCTCCAGGACTAGCGGGAACACAGATACGCAGTATTTT. It specifies CASSSRTSGNTDTQYF.

In this sample, this clone turned up once. In the same sample, other DNA sequences code for this CDR3. The J gene is TRBJ2-7, the V gene TRBV7-2; D ambiguous. Trimming pared 4 bases from V and 1 base from J, leaving 5 bases between. The germline CDR1 and CDR2 sequences are SGHTA and FQGNSA. The CDR3 consists of 12 residues. The CDR3 DNA follows: TGTGCCAGCAGCTCGTTTTCCTACGAGCAGTACTTC. As protein: CASSSFSYEQYF.

Remarks on this clone: At one of its ends the junction is not consistent with the germline gene, which may arise from a read error. This chain connects TRBV2 to TRBJ1-3, with 11 bases lining up with TRBD1. The CDR3 sequence is 15 residues long. The germline V gene encodes CDR1 SNHLY and CDR2 FYNNEI. This CDR3 is CASTEWGQGGYTIYF. CDR3 in DNA: TGTGCCAGCACTGAATGGGGACAGGGGGGATACACCATATATTTT.

V and J are TRBV4-1 and TRBJ1-4, with D possibly matching TRBD1 (6 bases). This CDR3 region has 15 residues. V gave up 1 base and J gave up 7 bases, with 13 bases separating them. Germline CDR1 is MGHRA and CDR2 is YSYEKL. The CDR3 reads CASSQGQGRPEKLFF. The CDR3 region has the DNA TGCGCCAGCAGCCAAGGGCAGGGGCGGCCTGAAAAACTGTTTTTT.